The clone carrying this T cell receptor (beta chain) has just a few counts. TCRdb analysed the PCR reads with MiXCR anew, one entry per CDR3 protein. Here the sample spans about 19,000 distinct CDR3 sequences, about 50% being singletons. This entry comes from a study of CD4 and CD8 cells across lung adenocarcinoma regions. The TCR originated in a male donor with lung adenocarcinoma. The CD4 and CD8 labels of this study may be unreliable. The specimen sequenced was CD8+ T cells from the margin of a lung tumor.

The CDR3 nucleotides read TGTGCCAGCAGTGAAAAGAGGGGGGGTTGGGGGAATCAGCCCCAGCATTTT. This codes for CASSEKRGGWGNQPQHF. V is TRBV6-1 and J is TRBJ1-5, with D possibly being TRBD1 (6 bases). V was cut by 2 bases and J by 4 bases, with 18 bases left in between. CDR3 length equals 17 residues. The germline V gene encodes CDR1 MNHNS and CDR2 SASEGT.